Described below is a single TCR beta chain sequence and its context. V was pared by 3 bases and J by 2 bases, with 11 bases between. Germline V lookup: CDR1 GTSNPN, CDR2 SVGIG (reference sequence). CDR3 length: 13 amino acids. This entry belongs to a study of prognosis after radiotherapy for stage I lung cancer. Template was genomic DNA; TCR beta CDR3 amplified in two multiplex PCR rounds. For every TRBV and TRBJ gene, a specific primer was used in first-round PCR. TCRdb itself ran the multiplex PCR reads through MiXCR, one entry per CDR3 protein. The table has 15,000 to 20,000 distinct CDR3 sequences, roughly 45% seen once.

The sample here was PBMCs, taken before or after stereotactic body radiation therapy (not recorded which). The receptor's source is a donor aged 50 or older with non-small cell lung cancer. The chain combines TRBV30 with TRBJ2-7, with unresolved D. CDR3 region: CAWSRGRAYEQYF. In DNA, the CDR3 is TGTGCCTGGAGCCGAGGACGAGCCTACGAGCAGTACTTC.